What follows are 24 T cell receptor beta chains derived from one specimen sequenced in a study of molecular identifiers for immune sequencing clone quantification. One entry per CDR3 protein, called by TCRdb with MiXCR from the PCR reads. This sample yields some 100,000 distinct CDR3 sequences, of which 35% to 40% are seen a single time; 4% to 4.5% belongs to the top ten. The sequencing sample was made of naive CD8+ T cells from blood, with Jurkat cell RNA spiked in. As for subset: FACS-sorted CD8+CD4-CCR7+CD45RA+ naive T cells. The receptors were sampled from a human donor in good health. Some libraries in this study had Jurkat cell RNA spiked in.

This clonotype was recorded a few times. V is TRBV9 and J is TRBJ2-4; possibly TRBD1 or TRBD2 for D (5 bases each). Germline V gives CDR1 SGDLS, CDR2 YYNGEE. V lost 3 bases and J 5 bases, leaving 21 bases between the germline ends. The CDR3 is 17 amino acids. This CDR3 reads CASSGDPRDPLENIQYF. CDR3 in DNA: TGTGCCAGCAGCGGTGACCCCCGGGACCCCCTAGAAAACATTCAGTACTTC.

Notes on this clonotype: Compared with germline, one end of the junction differs, possibly owing to a read error. The chain employs TRBV7-9 and TRBJ2-7; D is perhaps TRBD1 (6 bases). CDR1 and CDR2 from the germline V gene are SEHNR and FQNEAQ (reference sequence). The CDR3 is made up of 12 amino acids. CDR3 sequence: CAGSATGLEQYF. DNA for the CDR3: TGTGCCGGCAGCGCCACAGGGCTCGAGCAGTACTTC.

This clonotype was seen repeatedly, ten times or more. This chain connects TRBV28 to TRBJ2-3; 13 bases are a match to TRBD2. Per the germline V gene, CDR1 is MDHEN and CDR2 is SYDVKM. The CDR3 loop spans 19 amino acids. V gave up 6 bases and J gave up 4 bases; unmatched junction bases: 16. This CDR3 reads CASSSTPWTSGSLPDTQYF. CDR3 bases: TGTGCCAGCAGCTCCACCCCGTGGACTAGCGGGAGTCTCCCAGATACGCAGTATTTT.

This clonotype occurred many times. DNA of the CDR3: TGTGCCAGCAGCTTGGCCGGGACAAATCAGCCCCAGCATTTT. It yields the protein CASSLAGTNQPQHF. The rearrangement joins TRBV5-4 to TRBJ1-5; possible D gene TRBD1, 6 bases. Germline V CDR1 and CDR2: SGHNT, YYREEE (reference sequence). The CDR3 contains 14 residues. V shed 0 bases and J shed 4 bases, with 8 bases lying between them.

The chain joins TRBV5-8 to TRBJ1-2; D is unresolved. Germline assignment: CDR1 SGHTS and CDR2 YDEGEE. V was shortened by 1 base and J by 3 bases, with 4 bases between the two germline ends. CDR3 length: 12 residues. The CDR3 sequence: CASSLWDYGYTF. The CDR3 coding sequence is TGTGCCAGCAGCTTGTGGGACTATGGCTACACCTTC.

V and J are TRBV6-2 or TRBV6-3 and TRBJ1-5; tentative D call: TRBD1 (6 bases). V was trimmed by 0 bases and J by 5 bases, leaving 14 bases between them. The CDR3 has 16 amino acids. From germline, CDR1 is MNHEY and CDR2 SVGEGT. The CDR3: CASSYSEQGIDQPQHF. The CDR3 DNA reads as TGTGCCAGCAGTTACTCTGAACAGGGAATAGATCAGCCCCAGCATTTT.

The V call is TRBV20-1, the J call TRBJ2-3, with D perhaps TRBD1 (5 bases). There are 16 residues in the CDR3. The germline V gene has CDR1 DFQATT and CDR2 SNEGSKA (reference sequence). V was cut by 2 bases and J by 1 base, with 16 bases left in between. CDR3 sequence (DNA): TGCAGTGCTAGACCCTACTCGGAAGGGGGCACAGATACGCAGTATTTT. This sequence encodes CSARPYSEGGTDTQYF.

This chain connects TRBV6-5 to TRBJ2-2, with 9 bases identical to TRBD2. Germline V gene data show CDR1 as MNHEY and CDR2 as SVGAGI. This CDR3 is 17 amino acids long. Germline trimming cut 0 bases from V and 1 base from J; bases unmatched to any gene: 3. The CDR3 sequence: CASSYSELAGNTGELFF. The CDR3 coding sequence is TGTGCCAGCAGTTACTCCGAACTAGCGGGGAACACCGGGGAGCTGTTTTTT.

Here the CDR3 DNA reads TGTGCCAGCAGTATCACAAGCACAGATACGCAGTATTTT. Translation: CASSITSTDTQYF. V usage is TRBV28 and J usage is TRBJ2-3, with no clear D. The CDR3 length is 13 residues. The V gene's germline CDR1 is MDHEN and CDR2 SYDVKM. V dropped 5 bases and J dropped 0 bases, with 6 bases sitting between them.

This clonotype appeared once. A clone one base away is much larger, so this may be a read error. The rearrangement joins TRBV6-2 or TRBV6-3 to TRBJ2-3; D ambiguous. Trimming removed 2 bases from V and 2 bases from J, with 11 bases in between. This CDR3 contains 15 residues. Germline CDR1 is MNHEY and CDR2 is SVGEGT. The CDR3 protein is CASSYESLHTDTQYF. CDR3 DNA sequence: TGTGCCAGCAGTTACGAGAGTCTACACACAGATACGCAGTATTTT.

The CDR3 nucleotides read TGTGCCAGCAGTGGGACCGGGACTAGCGCCCCAAGCTCCTGCAGTGAGCAGTTCTTC. The encoded protein is CASSGTGTSAPSSCSEQFF. The chain is built from TRBV7-3 and TRBJ2-1; the match to TRBD2 covers 10 bases. Trimming removed 6 bases from V and 9 bases from J; junction bases left unmatched: 23. This CDR3 has 19 residues. Germline CDR1 is SGHTA and CDR2 is FQGTGA.

This clonotype was seen a few times. This chain uses TRBV27 with TRBJ2-3; D gene uncertain. The CDR3 sequence is 12 residues long. V lost 4 bases, J lost 5 bases, and 7 bases lay in between. Looked up from germline, CDR1 is MNHEY and CDR2 is SMNVEV (reference sequence). Here the CDR3 DNA reads TGTGCCAGCAGTTCCGTTTTAGATACGCAGTATTTT. This sequence encodes CASSSVLDTQYF.

This clonotype occurred many times. The chain combines TRBV6-2 or TRBV6-3 with TRBJ2-2; D uncertain. Germline V lookup: CDR1 MNHEY, CDR2 SVGEGT. The CDR3 loop spans 13 amino acids. Trimming pared 5 bases from V and 0 bases from J, leaving 4 bases between. The CDR3 region has the DNA TGTGCCAGCAGTCAACCGAACACCGGGGAGCTGTTTTTT. Its translation: CASSQPNTGELFF.

Of note for this clonotype: At one end, the junction sequence differs from germline, possibly due to a read error. CDR3 nucleotide sequence: TGTGCCAGCTGTTTCGGCAATCTGCCCAAGCATTTT. This gives the protein CASCFGNLPKHF. V gene TRBV12-3 or TRBV12-4 combines with J gene TRBJ1-5; D uncertain. CDR3 length: 12 residues.

The chain recombines TRBV9 with TRBJ1-5; D unresolved. This CDR3 spans 15 amino acids. Germline CDR1 is SGDLS and CDR2 is YYNGEE. V was clipped by 0 bases and J by 9 bases, with 16 bases between them. The CDR3 region is CASSVGGGNRPPQHF. In DNA, the CDR3 is TGTGCCAGCAGCGTAGGTGGAGGGAACCGTCCGCCCCAGCATTTT.

Notes on this clonotype: A clone one base away is much larger, so this may be a read error. This chain joins TRBV7-9 and TRBJ1-4, with D hard to call. V lost 1 base to trimming and J lost 10 bases, with 13 bases between them. Germline CDR1 is SEHNR and CDR2 is FQNEAQ (reference sequence). The CDR3 has 14 residues. The CDR3 region is CASSLEVGGVKLFF. The CDR3 DNA sequence: TGTGCCAGCAGCTTAGAGGTCGGTGGTGTAAAACTGTTTTTT.

The chain combines TRBV6-5 with TRBJ2-3, with D uncertain. This CDR3 spans 18 amino acids. The V end lost 0 bases, the J end lost 2 bases, and 18 bases lay between the germline ends. Germline-derived CDR1 and CDR2 are MNHEY and SVGAGI. CDR3 residues: CASSYSSIANTITDTQYF. In DNA, the CDR3 is TGTGCCAGCAGTTACTCGTCCATTGCGAATACGATCACAGATACGCAGTATTTT.

The chain recombines TRBV12-3 or TRBV12-4 with TRBJ1-1; D ambiguous. V gave up 7 bases and J gave up 0 bases, with 9 bases separating them. This CDR3 is 13 amino acids long. CDR3 sequence (DNA): TGTGCCAGCATCCAGGCCATGAACACTGAAGCTTTCTTT. Amino acid sequence: CASIQAMNTEAFF.

A note on this clonotype: This may be a read error, as it is one base from a much larger clone. The V gene is TRBV7-6, the J gene TRBJ2-5, with 9 bases aligning to TRBD1. This CDR3 has 18 residues. J was trimmed by 7 bases and V by 3 bases; bases with no gene match: 18. Germline CDR1 is SGHVS and CDR2 is FNYEAQ. In nucleotides, the CDR3 is TGTGCCAGCAGCTTCCTGCTGGCCGACAGGGGGATGCGGGTGACCCAGTACTTC. Its protein product is CASSFLLADRGMRVTQYF.

The chain carries TRBV20-1 and TRBJ2-4; D gene unclear. CDR1 and CDR2 (germline): DFQATT, SNEGSKA (reference sequence). V shed 0 bases and J shed 11 bases, with 26 bases lying between them. This CDR3 is 17 amino acids long. The CDR3 loop is CSARERSRTEPWSFQYF. The CDR3 DNA reads as TGCAGTGCTAGAGAGAGGTCTAGGACGGAGCCCTGGTCGTTTCAGTACTTC.

The chain has TRBV2 and TRBJ2-3, with D unclear. The germline V gene has CDR1 SNHLY and CDR2 FYNNEI. The CDR3 spans 11 residues. The V and J ends lost 7 bases and 6 bases respectively, with 8 bases between them. CDR3 DNA: TGTGCCAGCACTCCCTTGGATACGCAGTATTTT. It yields the protein CASTPLDTQYF.

This clonotype came up once. The junction differs from germline at one of its ends, possibly a read error. The rearrangement joins TRBV7-2 to TRBJ1-4, with D possibly TRBD1 on 6 matching bases. CDR3 length: 16 amino acids. Germline V gene lookup returns CDR1 SGHTA and CDR2 FQGNSA. CDR3 region: CASSWDMVGLNGKLFF. The CDR3 DNA sequence: TGTGCCAGCAGCTGGGACATGGTGGGACTTAATGGAAAACTGTTTTTT.

This clonotype has just a few counts. V usage is TRBV6-1 and J usage is TRBJ2-5, with D uncertain. The ends were cut back, 5 bases at V and 0 bases at J, with 10 bases in the middle. Germline loops: CDR1 MNHNS, CDR2 SASEGT. The length of the CDR3 is 14 residues. CDR3 sequence: CASSPHTNQETQYF. The CDR3 DNA reads TGTGCCAGCAGTCCGCATACTAACCAAGAGACCCAGTACTTC.

For this clonotype: A junction boundary mismatches the germline segment, possibly from a read error. This chain connects TRBV24-1 to TRBJ2-3; D not resolved. Germline assignment: CDR1 KGHDR and CDR2 SFDVKD. The CDR3 runs 13 residues. For the CDR3, the DNA is TGTGCCACCGGTGATTCTTTGAGAGATACGCAGTATTTT. Translated, it gives CATGDSLRDTQYF.